The clone carrying this T cell receptor (beta chain) was recorded a few times. Its antigen is undetermined. A single record per CDR3 protein comes from TCRdb applying MiXCR to the PCR reads. The sample shows approximately 17,000 distinct CDR3 sequences, roughly 64% of them seen only once. The sample originates from a study of vaccination and CD4 T cells after COVID-19. Broader study findings: Post-vaccination, and not before, a median around 86% of reactive clones appeared in convalescent patients.

The CDR3 has 13 residues. Trimming cost V 1 base and J 4 bases; bases outside gene matches: 2. The germline V gene encodes CDR1 DFQATT and CDR2 SNEGSKA (reference sequence). The receptor was isolated from a human donor who had recovered from COVID-19. Material: CD4+ T cells from blood, obtained after SARS-CoV-2 vaccination. The chain is built from TRBV20-1 and TRBJ2-7, with 9 bases that match TRBD2. The CDR3 spells CSARGTSVYEQYF. Here the CDR3 DNA reads TGCAGTGCTAGAGGGACTAGCGTATACGAGCAGTACTTC.